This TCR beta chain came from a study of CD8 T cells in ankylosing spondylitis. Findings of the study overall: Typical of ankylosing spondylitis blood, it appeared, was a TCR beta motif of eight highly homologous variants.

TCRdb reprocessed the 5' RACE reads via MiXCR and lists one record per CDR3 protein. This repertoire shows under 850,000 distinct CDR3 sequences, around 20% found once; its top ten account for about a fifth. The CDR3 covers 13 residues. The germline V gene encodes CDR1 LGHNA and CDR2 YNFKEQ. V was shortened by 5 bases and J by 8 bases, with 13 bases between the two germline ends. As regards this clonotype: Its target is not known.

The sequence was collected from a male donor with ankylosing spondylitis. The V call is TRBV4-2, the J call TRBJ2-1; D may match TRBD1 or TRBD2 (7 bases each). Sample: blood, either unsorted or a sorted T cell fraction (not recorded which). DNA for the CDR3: TGTGCCAGCAGCACTCCAGGGGGGGATGAGCAGTTCTTC. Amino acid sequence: CASSTPGGDEQFF.